Following are 18 T cell receptor beta chains from one sample sequenced in a study of tumor and adjacent non-tumor tissue in lung cancer. Three rounds of nested PCR, following a modified ARM-PCR protocol, produced the TCRbeta library. MiXCR was run by TCRdb on the multiplex PCR reads, yielding one entry per CDR3 protein. The sample has 90,000 to 130,000 distinct CDR3 sequences, nearly 85% seen once. RNA was extracted from bulk tissue without any cell sorting. The material sequenced was lung tumor tissue. These receptors came from a man between 65 and 79 years old with non-small cell lung cancer.

In this sample, this clonotype turned up a few times. The V and J genes are TRBV6-2 or TRBV6-3 and TRBJ2-2; D uncertain. The V and J ends lost 7 bases and 5 bases respectively, with 20 bases between them. Germline lookup yields CDR1 MNHEY and CDR2 SVGEGT. The CDR3 is 16 amino acids. CDR3 amino acids: CASNSELTFSTGELFF. CDR3 in DNA: TGTGCCAGCAATTCGGAATTGACATTTAGTACCGGGGAGCTGTTTTTT.

On this clonotype: The conserved closing phenylalanine or tryptophan is absent in this CDR3, likely reflecting a read error. The chain combines TRBV6-5 with TRBJ2-2; D is unclear. This CDR3 has 13 amino acids. V lost 6 bases and J lost 6, with 11 bases in between. Germline CDR1 MNHEY, CDR2 SVGAGI. The CDR3, as DNA: TGTGCCAGCAGCCGTGGTCGGGCCGGGGAGCTGTTTTAT. As protein: CASSRGRAGELFY.

Regarding this clonotype: Mismatch with germline at one junction end may stem from a read error. The rearrangement joins TRBV4-1 to TRBJ2-7; D possibly corresponds to TRBD1 (5 bases). Germline V lookup: CDR1 MGHRA, CDR2 YSYEKL. The CDR3 contains 15 residues. CDR3 region: CASSRGTGRASEQDF. DNA of the CDR3: TGCGCCAGCAGCCGCGGTACTGGCAGGGCGAGCGAGCAGGACTTC.

V is TRBV5-1 and J is TRBJ1-2; TRBD1 agrees at 9 bases. This CDR3 has 15 amino acids. CDR1 SGHRS and CDR2 YFSETQ come from the germline V gene. Germline trimming cut 8 bases from V and 7 bases from J; bases unmatched to any gene: 15. CDR3 sequence: CASSRSGQGAGGYTF. The CDR3 DNA follows: TGCGCCAGTAGCAGATCGGGACAGGGAGCTGGTGGCTACACCTTC.

Points on this clonotype: The CDR3 does not close with the conserved phenylalanine or tryptophan, likely indicating a read error. The chain employs TRBV12-3 or TRBV12-4 and TRBJ1-2; D not resolved. There are 15 residues in the CDR3. This chain's CDR3 is CASSAFSVTHYGYTV. The CDR3 DNA reads TGTGCTAGCAGTGCTTTTTCTGTCACTCACTATGGCTACACCGTC.

About this clonotype itself: Because it lacks the conserved phenylalanine or tryptophan at the end, this CDR3 is likely a read error. J is TRBJ2-1 and V is TRBV11-3; 9 nucleotides align to TRBD2. V was pared by 5 bases and J by 7 bases, with 15 bases of the junction left unmatched. The germline CDR1 and CDR2 sequences are SGHNT and YENEEA. CDR3 length equals 17 residues. The CDR3 nucleotides read TGTGCCAGCAGCCTCCTAGGGAGTAGCGGGGGCTATAATGAGCAGTTCATC. This sequence encodes CASSLLGSSGGYNEQFI.

A remark on this clonotype: One end of the junction does not line up with germline, which may come from a read error. V and J are TRBV10-2 and TRBJ1-1, with TRBD1 as a possible D gene (6 bases). The germline V gene has CDR1 WSHSY and CDR2 SAAADI. The CDR3 totals 13 residues. The chain's CDR3 is CVSSEGGDTEAFF. The CDR3 bases are TGCGTCAGCAGTGAGGGGGGGGACACAGAAGCTTTCTTT.

Details on this clonotype: An end of the junction does not agree with germline; a read error may underlie this. The V gene is TRBV6-2 or TRBV6-3, the J gene TRBJ1-1; D is perhaps TRBD1 (6 bases). Germline values: CDR1 MNHEY, CDR2 SVGEGT. The CDR3 spans 14 residues. The CDR3 DNA reads as TGTGCCTGCAGTTACTCGGGGACAATCGCTGAAGCTTTCTTT. Amino acids: CACSYSGTIAEAFF.

As for this clonotype: Compared with germline, one end of the junction differs, possibly owing to a read error. V is TRBV12-3 or TRBV12-4 and J is TRBJ2-2, with 9 nucleotides matching TRBD2. CDR3 size: 16 residues. This CDR3 is CASTLAGGQNAGELFF. The CDR3 region has the DNA TGTGCCAGCACTCTCGCGGGGGGGCAAAACGCCGGGGAGTTGTTTTTT.

Regarding this clonotype: No conserved phenylalanine or tryptophan ends this CDR3, so it is likely a read error. The genes are TRBV5-5 and TRBJ2-2, with D tentatively TRBD2 (6 bases). Germline V gene data show CDR1 as SGHKS and CDR2 as YYEKEE (reference sequence). The CDR3 covers 17 residues. The CDR3 bases are TGTGCCAACAGCTTGGTTGGTAGCAGGAGGGGCACCGGGGGGCTGTTTTCT. Translated: CANSLVGSRRGTGGLFS.

By share of the sample, this clonotype is medium-sized. This CDR3 is CASSLALADTQYF. CDR3 nucleotides: TGTGCCAGCAGCTTAGCACTAGCAGATACGCAGTATTTT. The chain uses TRBV11-2 and TRBJ2-3; maybe TRBD2 (5 bases). The CDR3 contains 13 residues. CDR1 is SGHAT, CDR2 FQNNGV, per germline. V was trimmed by 1 base and J by 4 bases, leaving 6 bases between them.

About this clonotype itself: The CDR3 carries no conserved terminal phenylalanine or tryptophan, so it likely arises from a read error. It is unclear where the CDR3 begins or ends on the DNA, so no DNA is shown, and the CDR3 is as TCRdb lists it. This chain connects TRBV11-2 to TRBJ2-7; the DNA was not used to check the table's D call, TRBD1. The CDR3 length is 16 residues, termini included. In germline, CDR1 is SGHAT, CDR2 FQNNGV. The CDR3 sequence is CASCPPAGTPTYEHYI.

About this clonotype itself: At one end the junction does not follow the germline gene, possibly because of a read error. The chain couples TRBV6-5 to TRBJ2-1; TRBD2 matches 9 bases. Germline V lookup: CDR1 MNHEY, CDR2 SVGAGI. This CDR3 spans 15 amino acids. This CDR3 reads CASTYLAGVSNEQFF. CDR3 DNA: TGTGCCAGCACTTACTTAGCGGGAGTGAGCAATGAGCAGTTCTTC.

By share, this clonotype ranks as medium-sized. The chain employs TRBV4-3 and TRBJ1-2, with 8 bases that match TRBD1. Trimming cost V 0 bases and J 6 bases; bases outside gene matches: 0. This CDR3 contains 13 residues. CDR1 and CDR2 (germline): LGHNA, YSLEER. CDR3: CASSQETGDGYTF. CDR3 sequence (DNA): TGCGCCAGCAGCCAAGAGACAGGGGATGGCTACACCTTC.

This clonotype was observed many times. This chain uses TRBV28 with TRBJ2-5; TRBD2 matches at 8 bases. V dropped 5 bases and J dropped 5; count of bases not matched to a gene: 16. From germline, CDR1 is MDHEN and CDR2 SYDVKM. The CDR3 covers 17 residues. This chain's CDR3 is CASSPGLAAVYGETQYF. CDR3 coding DNA: TGTGCCAGCAGTCCAGGACTAGCAGCGGTGTATGGGGAGACCCAGTACTTC.

In the case of this clonotype: The junction and the germline gene differ at one end; a read error may be behind it. This sequence joins TRBV29-1 and TRBJ1-2, with D possibly matching TRBD1 (5 bases). CDR1 SQVTM and CDR2 ANQGSEA come from the germline V gene. This CDR3 is built from 13 residues. Written as DNA, the CDR3 is TGCAGCGCCCAGACGACAGTCGTTGGCGGCTACACGTTC. This translates into CSAQTTVVGGYTF. Based on the CDR3 plus reference TRBV29-1 and TRBJ1-2, the full variable domain is SAVISQKPSRDICQRGTSLTIQCQVDSQVTMMFWYRQQPGQSLTLIATANQGSEATYESGFVIDKFPISRPNLTFSTLTVSNMSPEDSSIYLCSAQTTVVGGYTFGSGTRLTVV.

A word on this clonotype: The germline gene is not matched at one end of the junction; a read error may be the cause. The chain uses TRBV29-1 and TRBJ1-2; 8 positions agree with TRBD1. The germline V gene encodes CDR1 SQVTM and CDR2 ANQGSEA. The CDR3 extends over 13 amino acids. DNA for the CDR3: TGCGGCGTACCCTGGACAGGGAACTATGGCTACACCTTC. Translation: CGVPWTGNYGYTF.

This rearrangement joins TRBV5-4 to TRBJ1-1; the match to TRBD1 covers 7 bases. V shed 6 bases and J 4 bases; nucleotides not matched to a gene: 9. CDR3 length: 14 amino acids. Germline loops: CDR1 SGHNT, CDR2 YYREEE (reference sequence). The CDR3 sequence: CASKHDRASTEAFF. Written as DNA, the CDR3 is TGTGCCAGCAAGCATGACAGGGCAAGCACTGAAGCTTTCTTT.